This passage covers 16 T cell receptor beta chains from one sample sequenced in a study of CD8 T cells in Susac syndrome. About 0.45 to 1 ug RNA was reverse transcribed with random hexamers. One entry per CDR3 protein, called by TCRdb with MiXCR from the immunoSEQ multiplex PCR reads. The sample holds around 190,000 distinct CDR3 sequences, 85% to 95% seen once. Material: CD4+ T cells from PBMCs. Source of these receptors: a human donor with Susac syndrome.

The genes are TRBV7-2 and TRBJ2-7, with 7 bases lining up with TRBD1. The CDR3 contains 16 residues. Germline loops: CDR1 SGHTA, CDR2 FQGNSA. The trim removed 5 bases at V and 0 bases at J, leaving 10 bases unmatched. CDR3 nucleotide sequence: TGTGCCAGCAGCCGCTCCTCCGGGACAGTCTCCTACGAGCAGTACTTC. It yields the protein CASSRSSGTVSYEQYF. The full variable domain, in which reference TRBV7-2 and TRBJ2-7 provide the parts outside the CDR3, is GAGVSQSPSNKVTEKGKDVELRCDPISGHTALYWYRQSLGQGLEFLIYFQGNSAPDKSGLPSDRFSAERTGGSVSTLTIQRTQQEDSAVYLCASSRSSGTVSYEQYFGPGTRLTVT.

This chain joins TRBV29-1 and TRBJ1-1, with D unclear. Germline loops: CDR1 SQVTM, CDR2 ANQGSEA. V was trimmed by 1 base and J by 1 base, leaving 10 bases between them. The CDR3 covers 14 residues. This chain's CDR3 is CSVEVAGWNTEAFF. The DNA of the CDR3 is TGCAGCGTTGAAGTAGCCGGGTGGAACACTGAAGCTTTCTTT.

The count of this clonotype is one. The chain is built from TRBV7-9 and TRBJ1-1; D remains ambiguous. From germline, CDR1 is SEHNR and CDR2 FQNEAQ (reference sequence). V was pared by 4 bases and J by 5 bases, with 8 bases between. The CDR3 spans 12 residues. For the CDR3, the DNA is TGTGCCAGCAGCTCCTCTGTAACTGAAGCTTTCTTT. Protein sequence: CASSSSVTEAFF. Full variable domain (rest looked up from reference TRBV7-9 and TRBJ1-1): DTGVSQNPRHKITKRGQNVTFRCDPISEHNRLYWYRQTLGQGPEFLTYFQNEAQLEKSRLLSDRFSAERPKGSFSTLEIQRTEQGDSAMYLCASSSSVTEAFFGQGTRLTVV.

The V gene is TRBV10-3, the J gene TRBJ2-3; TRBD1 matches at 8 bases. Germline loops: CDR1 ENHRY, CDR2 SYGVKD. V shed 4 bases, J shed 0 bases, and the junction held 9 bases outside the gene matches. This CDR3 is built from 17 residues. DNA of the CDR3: TGTGCCATCAGTGGTGCTCAGGGGGCGGGGAGCACAGATACGCAGTATTTT. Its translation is CAISGAQGAGSTDTQYF.

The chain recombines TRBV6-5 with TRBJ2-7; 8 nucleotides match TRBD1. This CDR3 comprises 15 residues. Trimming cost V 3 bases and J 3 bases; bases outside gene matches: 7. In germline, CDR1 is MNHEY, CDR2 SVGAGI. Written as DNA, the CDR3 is TGTGCCAGCAGTTATAGCAGGGGGCAGAGCTACGAGCAGTACTTC. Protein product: CASSYSRGQSYEQYF.

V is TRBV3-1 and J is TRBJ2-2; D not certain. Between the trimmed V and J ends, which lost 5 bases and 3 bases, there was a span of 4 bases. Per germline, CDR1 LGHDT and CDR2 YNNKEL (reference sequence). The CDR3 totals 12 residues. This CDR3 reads CASSTYTGELFF. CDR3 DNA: TGTGCCAGCAGCACCTACACCGGGGAGCTGTTTTTT. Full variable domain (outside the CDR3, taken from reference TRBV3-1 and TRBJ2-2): DTAVSQTPKYLVTQMGNDKSIKCEQNLGHDTMYWYKQDSKKFLKIMFSYNNKELIINETVPNRFSPKSPDKAHLNLHINSLELGDSAVYFCASSTYTGELFFGEGSRLTVL.

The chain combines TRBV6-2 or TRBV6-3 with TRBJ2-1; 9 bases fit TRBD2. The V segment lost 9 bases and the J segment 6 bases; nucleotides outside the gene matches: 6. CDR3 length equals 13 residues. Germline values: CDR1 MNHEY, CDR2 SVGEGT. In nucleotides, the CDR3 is TGTGCCAGTAGCGGGGGCGTAAGCAATGAGCAGTTCTTC. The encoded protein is CASSGGVSNEQFF.

The CDR3 sequence: CASSVAGQNNQPQHF. The CDR3 DNA is TGTGCCAGCAGCGTAGCTGGACAGAATAACCAGCCCCAGCATTTT. The chain is built from TRBV9 and TRBJ1-5, with D perhaps matching TRBD1 (6 bases). The CDR3 has 15 residues. Trimming took off 0 bases at V and 7 bases at J, with 14 bases between the two ends. In germline, CDR1 is SGDLS, CDR2 YYNGEE.

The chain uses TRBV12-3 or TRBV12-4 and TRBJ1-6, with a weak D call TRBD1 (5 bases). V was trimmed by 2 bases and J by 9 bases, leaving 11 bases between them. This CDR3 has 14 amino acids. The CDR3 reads CASSLSGSVSPLHF. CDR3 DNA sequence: TGTGCCAGCAGTTTATCAGGGTCCGTTTCACCCCTCCACTTT.

In nucleotides, the CDR3 is TGTGCCAGCAGTCAGACAGGGGTTCCCTACGAGCAGTACTTC. It is translated as CASSQTGVPYEQYF. This sequence joins TRBV27 and TRBJ2-7; 8 bases agree with TRBD1. The CDR3 has 14 residues. Germline CDR1 MNHEY, CDR2 SMNVEV (reference sequence). V trimming: 5 bases; J trimming: 2 bases; junction bases outside the gene matches: 5.

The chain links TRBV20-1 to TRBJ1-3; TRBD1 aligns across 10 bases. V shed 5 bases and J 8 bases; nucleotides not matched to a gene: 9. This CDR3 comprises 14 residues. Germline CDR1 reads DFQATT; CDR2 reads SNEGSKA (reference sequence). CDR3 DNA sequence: TGCAGTGCTTCGCTCCGGGACAGGGGTGACACCATATATTTT. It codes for CSASLRDRGDTIYF.

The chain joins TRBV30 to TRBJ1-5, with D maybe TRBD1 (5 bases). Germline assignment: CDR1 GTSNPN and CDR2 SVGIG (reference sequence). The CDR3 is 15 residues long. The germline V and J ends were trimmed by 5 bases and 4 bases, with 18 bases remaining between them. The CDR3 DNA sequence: TGTGCCTGGGGGACTGGACGGGGGGGAAATCAGCCCCAGCATTTT. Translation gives CAWGTGRGGNQPQHF.

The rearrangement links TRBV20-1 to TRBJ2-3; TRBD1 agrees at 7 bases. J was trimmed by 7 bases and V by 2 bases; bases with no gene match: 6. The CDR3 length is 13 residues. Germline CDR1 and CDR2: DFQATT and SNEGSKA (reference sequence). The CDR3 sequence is CSARPRQGYTQYF. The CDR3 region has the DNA TGCAGTGCTAGACCGCGACAGGGCTATACGCAGTATTTT.

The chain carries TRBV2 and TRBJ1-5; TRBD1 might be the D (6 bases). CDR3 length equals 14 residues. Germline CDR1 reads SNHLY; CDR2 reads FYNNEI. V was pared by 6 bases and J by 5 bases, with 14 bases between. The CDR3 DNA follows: TGTGCCAGCAGCGTTCTACAGGGATATCAGCCCCAGCATTTT. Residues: CASSVLQGYQPQHF.

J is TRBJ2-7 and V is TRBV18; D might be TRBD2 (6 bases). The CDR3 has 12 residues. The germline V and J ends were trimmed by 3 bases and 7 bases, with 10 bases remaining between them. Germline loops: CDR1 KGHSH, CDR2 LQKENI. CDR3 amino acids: CASSPGGSEQYF. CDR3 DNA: TGTGCCAGCTCACCTGGAGGGTCGGAGCAGTACTTC.

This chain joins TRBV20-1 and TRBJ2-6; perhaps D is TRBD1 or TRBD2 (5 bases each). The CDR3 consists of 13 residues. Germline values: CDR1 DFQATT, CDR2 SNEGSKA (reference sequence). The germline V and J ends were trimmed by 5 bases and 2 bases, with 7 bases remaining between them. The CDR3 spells CSAEGTGANVLTF. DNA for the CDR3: TGCAGTGCTGAGGGGACTGGGGCCAACGTCCTGACTTTC.